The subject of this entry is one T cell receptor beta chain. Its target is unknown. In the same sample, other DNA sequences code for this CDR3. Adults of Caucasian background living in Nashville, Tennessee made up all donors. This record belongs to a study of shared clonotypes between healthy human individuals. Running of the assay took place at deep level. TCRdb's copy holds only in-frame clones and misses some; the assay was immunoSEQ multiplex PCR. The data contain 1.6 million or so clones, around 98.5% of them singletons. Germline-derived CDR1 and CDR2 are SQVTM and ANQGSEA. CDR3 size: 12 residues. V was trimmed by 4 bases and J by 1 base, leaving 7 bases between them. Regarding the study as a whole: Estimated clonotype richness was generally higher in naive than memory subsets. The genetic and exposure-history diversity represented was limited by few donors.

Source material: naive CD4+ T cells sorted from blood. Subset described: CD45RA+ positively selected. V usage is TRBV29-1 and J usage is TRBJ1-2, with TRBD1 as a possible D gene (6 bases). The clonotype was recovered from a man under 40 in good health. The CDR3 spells CSVGGGNYGYTF. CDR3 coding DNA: TGCAGCGTTGGAGGGGGTAACTATGGCTACACCTTC. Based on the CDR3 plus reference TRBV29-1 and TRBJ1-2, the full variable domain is SAVISQKPSRDICQRGTSLTIQCQVDSQVTMMFWYRQQPGQSLTLIATANQGSEATYESGFVIDKFPISRPNLTFSTLTVSNMSPEDSSIYLCSVGGGNYGYTFGSGTRLTVV.